The 21 T cell receptor beta chains below all came from one sample that was sequenced in a study of T cell repertoires in cytomegalovirus infection. MiXCR, run by TCRdb on the reads, gives a single entry per CDR3 protein. The data show around 530,000 distinct CDR3 sequences, 26% seen once. Sequenced: PBMCs. The receptors stem from a human donor in good health (CMV status not recorded). Some clones in this sample may be carry-over from other donors' samples.

This clonotype came up a few times. This chain connects TRBV14 to TRBJ2-1; the D is unclear. The CDR3 extends over 14 amino acids. CDR1 and CDR2 from the germline V gene are SGHDN and FVKESK. Trimming removed 2 bases from V and 6 bases from J, with 11 bases in between. The CDR3 DNA reads as TGTGCCAGCAGCCAACTAGGTATTGGCAATGAGCAGTTCTTC. Translated, it gives CASSQLGIGNEQFF.

This clonotype was seen only a few times. V and J are TRBV23-1 and TRBJ1-2; the D gene is possibly TRBD1 (6 bases). TRBV23-1 is an ORF for which the function is uncertain. This CDR3 spans 15 amino acids. V lost 0 bases and J lost 4, with 12 bases in between. CDR3 residues: CASSQSNREGYGYTF. Written as DNA, the CDR3 is TGCGCCAGCAGTCAATCCAACAGGGAGGGCTATGGCTACACCTTC.

This clonotype was detected many times. The gene calls are TRBV7-7 and TRBJ2-2; 7 bases agree with TRBD1. The CDR3 spans 15 residues. Germline V gene data show CDR1 as SSHAT and CDR2 as FNYEAQ (reference sequence). Trimming took 1 base from V and 6 from J; bases not matched to a gene: 5. The CDR3 bases are TGTGCCAGCAGCTTAGGCACAGGGGAGTCCGGGGAGCTGTTTTTT. It encodes CASSLGTGESGELFF.

This clonotype came up a few times. The chain links TRBV4-3 to TRBJ1-2; perhaps TRBD1 as D (6 bases). Between the trimmed V and J ends, which lost 4 bases and 6 bases, there was a span of 18 bases. This CDR3 contains 15 residues. CDR1 is LGHNA, CDR2 YSLEER, per germline. The DNA of the CDR3 is TGCGCCAGCAGCCGGATGAACGGGGGCGCAGATGGCTACACCTTC. Its translation: CASSRMNGGADGYTF.

CDR3 amino acids: CASSPGQGDYEQYV. DNA for the CDR3: TGTGCCAGCAGCCCCGGACAGGGAGACTACGAGCAGTACGTC. The J gene is TRBJ2-7, the V gene TRBV7-9; 8 nucleotides align to TRBD1. Germline V gene sequence: CDR1 SEHNR, CDR2 FQNEAQ (reference sequence). With V trimmed by 5 bases and J by 3 bases, 6 bases remained unmatched. This CDR3 has 14 amino acids.

The rearrangement links TRBV18 to TRBJ2-1; TRBD1 is a possible D gene (6 bases). Germline CDR1 KGHSH, CDR2 LQKENI. With 0 bases removed from V and 6 bases from J, the gap between germline ends came to 24 bases. This CDR3 has 19 residues. CDR3: CASSPPNREKGFGRNEQFF. The CDR3 nucleotides read TGTGCCAGCTCACCACCGAACAGGGAAAAAGGGTTTGGTCGCAATGAGCAGTTCTTC.

The rearrangement links TRBV20-1 to TRBJ2-7; 7 bases align to TRBD1. CDR3 length: 13 residues. V lost 7 bases to trimming and J lost 0 bases; unmatched junction nucleotides: 6. Germline V gene lookup returns CDR1 DFQATT and CDR2 SNEGSKA (reference sequence). The CDR3 coding sequence is TGCAGTGTCCCGGGACAGTTCTCCTACGAGCAGTACTTC. Residues: CSVPGQFSYEQYF.

V and J are TRBV6-6 and TRBJ2-7, with 8 bases identical to TRBD1. Trimming at V came to 10 bases and at J to 8 bases, leaving 10 bases not matched to a gene. In germline, CDR1 is MNHNY, CDR2 SVGAGI (reference sequence). This CDR3 region has 12 residues. The CDR3 loop reads CATIGQGEQQYV. CDR3 nucleotide sequence: TGTGCCACGATCGGACAGGGAGAGCAGCAGTACGTC.

The table lists this clonotype with a count of one. The chain combines TRBV2 with TRBJ2-3; 7 bases are a match to TRBD2. The V and J ends lost 3 bases and 1 base, in that order; junction bases with no gene match: 4. This CDR3 spans 15 amino acids. Germline V gene lookup returns CDR1 SNHLY and CDR2 FYNNEI. CDR3 sequence (DNA): TGTGCCAGCAGTGACCGCGGGAGCGGCACAGATACGCAGTATTTT. Its protein product is CASSDRGSGTDTQYF.

The gene calls are TRBV7-9 and TRBJ1-2; a possible D gene is TRBD1 (5 bases). The CDR3 covers 14 residues. The V end lost 2 bases, the J end lost 6 bases, and 13 bases lay between the germline ends. Looked up from germline, CDR1 is SEHNR and CDR2 is FQNEAQ (reference sequence). CDR3 in DNA: TGTGCCAGCAGCTTAATAGGGCAGGGAAATGGCTACACCTTC. Protein product: CASSLIGQGNGYTF.

The sample holds a few counts of this clonotype. The chain combines TRBV19 with TRBJ2-5, with TRBD1 as a possible D gene (5 bases). The CDR3 has 15 amino acids. CDR1 is LNHDA and CDR2 is SQIVND in the germline V gene (reference sequence). V lost 3 bases, J lost 1 base, and 12 bases lay in between. The CDR3 protein is CASSMRRAFQETQYF. The CDR3 nucleotides read TGTGCCAGTAGTATGCGCAGGGCCTTCCAAGAGACCCAGTACTTC.

The table lists this clonotype with a few counts. This chain uses TRBV12-3 or TRBV12-4 with TRBJ2-1; 8 bases match TRBD2. The CDR3 consists of 18 residues. J gave up 2 bases and V 5 bases, and 14 bases lay outside the gene matches. Here the CDR3 DNA reads TGTGCCAGCAGTCCAATAACGGGAGCGGGAGTCCCCTACAATGAGCAGTTCTTC. It encodes CASSPITGAGVPYNEQFF.

CDR3 loop: CASSLAGVNTYEQYF. CDR3 DNA: TGTGCCAGCAGCTTAGCGGGGGTAAACACCTACGAGCAGTACTTC. The chain employs TRBV7-2 and TRBJ2-7, with D tentatively TRBD1 or TRBD2 (5 bases each). Trimming took off 0 bases at V and 2 bases at J, with 11 bases between the two ends. The CDR3 has 15 residues. The V gene's germline CDR1 is SGHTA and CDR2 FQGNSA.

This clonotype has just a few counts. The rearrangement joins TRBV7-9 to TRBJ2-1; TRBD2 might be the D (5 bases). The CDR3 extends over 15 amino acids. Germline assignment: CDR1 SEHNR and CDR2 FQNEAQ (reference sequence). V shed 6 bases and J shed 0 bases, with 12 bases lying between them. DNA for the CDR3: TGTGCCAGCAGAGAACTAGGAAGCTCCTACAATGAGCAGTTCTTC. Its protein is CASRELGSSYNEQFF.

This clonotype was seen a few times. The V and J genes are TRBV7-2 and TRBJ2-1; a weak D match, TRBD1 (6 bases). Germline lookup yields CDR1 SGHTA and CDR2 FQGNSA. The CDR3 spans 15 residues. V was shortened by 4 bases and J by 3 bases, with 13 bases between the two germline ends. CDR3 in amino acids: CASSSQGRRYNEQFF. CDR3 nucleotide sequence: TGTGCCAGCAGCTCACAGGGTAGACGCTACAATGAGCAGTTCTTC.

Only a few counts were recorded for this clonotype. V gene TRBV6-1 combines with J gene TRBJ2-5; perhaps TRBD2 as D (6 bases). The length of the CDR3 is 17 residues. Germline V gives CDR1 MNHNS, CDR2 SASEGT. V was trimmed by 1 base and J by 4 bases, leaving 19 bases between them. The CDR3 DNA is TGTGCCAGCAGTGAAGGCTCCGTTCTAGCGATGTTAGAGACCCAGTACTTC. It encodes CASSEGSVLAMLETQYF.

J is TRBJ2-3 and V is TRBV5-6; TRBD2 matches 9 bases. V dropped 2 bases and J dropped 2; count of bases not matched to a gene: 12. Germline assignment: CDR1 SGHDT and CDR2 YYEEEE. The CDR3 has 18 residues. Here the CDR3 reads CASSLTGTSMFLTDTQYF. CDR3 nucleotide sequence: TGTGCCAGCAGCTTAACCGGGACTAGCATGTTTCTCACAGATACGCAGTATTTT.

On this clonotype itself: The CDR3 end shows no conserved phenylalanine or tryptophan, and so a read error is likely. J is TRBJ1-1 and V is TRBV19; D is perhaps TRBD1 (5 bases). The CDR3 is 14 amino acids. The V gene's germline CDR1 is LNHDA and CDR2 SQIVND (reference sequence). V was trimmed by 5 bases and J by 5 bases, leaving 15 bases between them. DNA for the CDR3: TGTGCCAGTAGTTTGGGGCCGGTATCGACTGAAGCTTTCTCT. Translating it yields CASSLGPVSTEAFS.

This clonotype was seen more than once but under ten times. The chain carries TRBV7-2 and TRBJ2-6; D is unclear. Germline V gene data show CDR1 as SGHTA and CDR2 as FQGNSA. V lost 6 bases and J lost 4, with 16 bases in between. This CDR3 is 16 amino acids long. For the CDR3, the DNA is TGTGCCAGCAGTTTCCGACGGGCATCCGGGGCCAACGTCCTGACTTTC. Residues: CASSFRRASGANVLTF.

The sample holds a few counts of this clonotype. The chain recombines TRBV12-3 or TRBV12-4 with TRBJ2-5, with 9 bases matching TRBD2. V gave up 1 base and J gave up 6 bases; unmatched junction bases: 3. This CDR3 region has 14 residues. CDR3 bases: TGTGCCAGCAGTTTAGGGCGGGAGGGAAAGACCCAGTACTTC. Amino acid sequence: CASSLGREGKTQYF.

At least ten counts were recorded for this clonotype. The chain combines TRBV7-8 with TRBJ2-3; 7 bases map to TRBD1. CDR3 length: 14 amino acids. Trimming took 5 bases from V and 5 from J; bases not matched to a gene: 7. CDR1 and CDR2 from the germline V gene are SGHVS and FQNEAQ. The CDR3 reads CASSTLRDRDTQYF. In DNA form, the CDR3 reads TGTGCCAGCAGCACGCTGAGGGACAGAGATACGCAGTATTTT.